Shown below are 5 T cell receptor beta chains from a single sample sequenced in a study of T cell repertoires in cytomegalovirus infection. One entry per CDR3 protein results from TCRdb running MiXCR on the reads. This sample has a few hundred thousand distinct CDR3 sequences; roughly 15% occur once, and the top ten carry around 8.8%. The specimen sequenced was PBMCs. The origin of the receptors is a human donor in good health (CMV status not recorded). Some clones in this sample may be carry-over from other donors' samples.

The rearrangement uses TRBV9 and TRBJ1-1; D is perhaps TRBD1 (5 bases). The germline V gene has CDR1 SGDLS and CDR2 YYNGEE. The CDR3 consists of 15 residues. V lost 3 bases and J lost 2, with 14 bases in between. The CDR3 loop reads CASSAEMGVNTEAFF. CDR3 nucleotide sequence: TGTGCCAGCAGCGCGGAGATGGGGGTAAACACTGAAGCTTTCTTT.

CDR3: CASMVPFGGVYTF. The CDR3 DNA follows: TGTGCCAGCATGGTGCCTTTTGGCGGGGTGTACACCTTC. This sequence joins TRBV12-3 or TRBV12-4 and TRBJ1-2; D is uncertain. V lost 7 bases and J lost 11, with 20 bases in between. This CDR3 has 13 amino acids.

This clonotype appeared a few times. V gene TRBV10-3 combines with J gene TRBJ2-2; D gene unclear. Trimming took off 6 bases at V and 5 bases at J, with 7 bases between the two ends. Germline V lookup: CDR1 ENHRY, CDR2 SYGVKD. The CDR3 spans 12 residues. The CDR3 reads CAIRMETGELFF. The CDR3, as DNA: TGTGCCATCAGAATGGAAACCGGGGAGCTGTTTTTT.

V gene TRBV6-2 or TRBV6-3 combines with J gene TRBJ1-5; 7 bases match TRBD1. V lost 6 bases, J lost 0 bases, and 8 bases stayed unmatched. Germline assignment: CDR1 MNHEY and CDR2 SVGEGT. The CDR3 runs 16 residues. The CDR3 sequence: CASRSVQGSSNQPQHF. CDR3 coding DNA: TGTGCCAGCAGATCCGTACAGGGGTCTAGCAATCAGCCCCAGCATTTT.

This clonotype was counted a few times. The CDR3 loop reads CASSQVTVSNQPQHF. The CDR3 nucleotides read TGCGCCAGCAGCCAAGTTACGGTCTCCAATCAGCCCCAGCATTTT. The chain recombines TRBV4-1 with TRBJ1-5; D is ambiguous. V was clipped by 1 base and J by 3 bases, with 10 bases between them. Looked up from germline, CDR1 is MGHRA and CDR2 is YSYEKL. The CDR3 length is 15 residues.